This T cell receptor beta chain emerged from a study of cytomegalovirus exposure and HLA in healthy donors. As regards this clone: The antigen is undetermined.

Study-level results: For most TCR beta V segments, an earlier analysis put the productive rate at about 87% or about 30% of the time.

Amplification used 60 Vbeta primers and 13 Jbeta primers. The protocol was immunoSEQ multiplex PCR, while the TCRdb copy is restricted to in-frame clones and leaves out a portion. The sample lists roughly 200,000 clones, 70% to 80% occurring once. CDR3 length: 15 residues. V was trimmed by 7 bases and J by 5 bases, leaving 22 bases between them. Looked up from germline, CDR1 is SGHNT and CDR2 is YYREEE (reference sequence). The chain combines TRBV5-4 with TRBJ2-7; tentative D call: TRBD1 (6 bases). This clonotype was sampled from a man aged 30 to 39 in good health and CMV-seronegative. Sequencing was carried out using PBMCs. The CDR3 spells CASSPGQTTPHEQYF. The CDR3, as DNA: TGTGCCAGCTCCCCGGGACAAACAACCCCCCACGAGCAGTACTTC.